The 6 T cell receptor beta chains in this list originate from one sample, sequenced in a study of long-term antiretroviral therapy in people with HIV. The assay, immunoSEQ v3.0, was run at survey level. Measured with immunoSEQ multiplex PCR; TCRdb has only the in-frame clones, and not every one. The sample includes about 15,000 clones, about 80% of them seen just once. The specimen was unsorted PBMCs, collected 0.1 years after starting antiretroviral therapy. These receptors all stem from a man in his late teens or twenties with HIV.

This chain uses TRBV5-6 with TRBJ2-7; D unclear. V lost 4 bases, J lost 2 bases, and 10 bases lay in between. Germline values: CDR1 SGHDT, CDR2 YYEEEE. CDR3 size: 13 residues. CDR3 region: CASSGQGAYEQYF. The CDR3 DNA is TGTGCCAGCAGCGGGCAAGGAGCCTACGAGCAGTACTTC.

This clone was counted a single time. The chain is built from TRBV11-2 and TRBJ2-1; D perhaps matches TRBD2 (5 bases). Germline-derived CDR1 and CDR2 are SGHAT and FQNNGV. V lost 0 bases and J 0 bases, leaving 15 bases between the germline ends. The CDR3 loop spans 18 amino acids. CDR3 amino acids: CASSLEVVTTNSYNEQFF. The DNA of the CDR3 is TGTGCCAGCAGCTTAGAGGTTGTGACTACCAACTCCTACAATGAGCAGTTCTTC.

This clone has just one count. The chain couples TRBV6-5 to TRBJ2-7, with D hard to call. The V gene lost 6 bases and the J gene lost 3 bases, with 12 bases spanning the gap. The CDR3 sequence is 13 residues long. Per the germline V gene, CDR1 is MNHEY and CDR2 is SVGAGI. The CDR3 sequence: CASSPTAFYEQYF. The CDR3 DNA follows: TGTGCCAGCAGCCCTACAGCATTCTACGAGCAGTACTTC.

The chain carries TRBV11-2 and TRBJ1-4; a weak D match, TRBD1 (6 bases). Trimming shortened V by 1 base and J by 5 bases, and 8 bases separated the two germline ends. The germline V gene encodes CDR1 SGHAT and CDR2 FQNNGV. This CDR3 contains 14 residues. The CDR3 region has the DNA TGTGCCAGCAGCTTAGGGGACAAGAATGAAAAACTGTTTTTT. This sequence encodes CASSLGDKNEKLFF.

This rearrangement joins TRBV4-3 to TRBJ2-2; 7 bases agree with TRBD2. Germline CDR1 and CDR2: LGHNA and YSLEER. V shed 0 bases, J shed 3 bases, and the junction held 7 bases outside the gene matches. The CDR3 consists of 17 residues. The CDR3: CASSQEWGGVDTGELFF. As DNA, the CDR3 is TGCGCCAGCAGCCAAGAGTGGGGAGGGGTGGACACCGGGGAGCTGTTTTTT.

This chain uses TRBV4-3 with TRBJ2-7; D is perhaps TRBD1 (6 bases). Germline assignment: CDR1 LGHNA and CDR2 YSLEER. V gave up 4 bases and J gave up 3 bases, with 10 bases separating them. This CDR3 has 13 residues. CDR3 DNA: TGCGCCAGCAGCCCCGGACAGTACTACGAGCAGTACTTC. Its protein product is CASSPGQYYEQYF.